Each of the 6 T cell receptor beta chains below was sequenced from the same sample in a study of tumor-infiltrating lymphocytes in primary liver carcinoma. Extraction also yielded germline DNA, while blood RNA was obtained from unsorted whole blood. A constant-region primer served to make TCR beta cDNA from 500 to 550 ng total RNA. Each TCR beta library was derived from three nested multiplex PCR rounds that employed slightly modified ARM-PCR. TRBV1-TRBV30 forward primers paired with a C-beta reverse primer drove the first two PCR rounds, approximately 11 cycles each. Via MiXCR, TCRdb re-called the multiplex PCR reads, giving one row per CDR3 protein. The repertoire holds approximately 330,000 distinct CDR3 sequences, with about 65% as singletons. Sequenced input: peripheral blood. These receptors were taken from a man aged 35 to 55 with primary liver carcinoma and hepatitis B virus infection.

The DNA for the CDR3 is TGTGCCACCAGCTCCCCGGGACAGGGTGCAACAGATACGCAGTATTTT. Translating gives CATSSPGQGATDTQYF. The V call is TRBV24-1, the J call TRBJ2-3, with 9 bases identical to TRBD1. This CDR3 has 16 residues. The trim removed 7 bases at V and 3 bases at J, leaving 10 bases unmatched. The germline V gene has CDR1 KGHDR and CDR2 SFDVKD.

This clonotype has only a few counts. Here the CDR3 reads CASSLGLGDEQYF. The CDR3 DNA is TGTGCCAGCAGCTTAGGTCTAGGGGACGAGCAGTACTTC. The chain links TRBV7-8 to TRBJ2-7, with a weak D call TRBD1 (5 bases). The CDR3 is 13 amino acids. The germline gives CDR1 SGHVS, CDR2 FQNEAQ. Between the trimmed V and J ends, which lost 1 base and 5 bases, there was a span of 9 bases.

As to this clonotype: Germline is not matched at one junction end, which may reflect a read error. The chain combines TRBV4-2 with TRBJ2-5; TRBD2 matches 8 bases. The germline CDR1 and CDR2 sequences are LGHNA and YNFKEQ. The CDR3 totals 17 residues. The CDR3 loop reads CASSLRPGLEGRETQYF. CDR3 DNA: TGTGCCAGCAGCCTTAGACCGGGACTAGAGGGCAGGGAGACTCAGTACTTC.

Notes on this clonotype: This may stem from a read error, because a much larger clone lies one nucleotide away. The chain is built from TRBV12-3 or TRBV12-4 and TRBJ1-5; D unclear. This CDR3 comprises 12 residues. Here the CDR3 reads CASGVFNEPQHF. The CDR3 DNA follows: TGTGCCAGCGGGGTTTTCAATGAGCCCCAGCATTTT.

In its sample, this clonotype was seen once. V and J are TRBV6-6 and TRBJ2-7, with 7 bases that match TRBD2. From germline, CDR1 is MNHNY and CDR2 SVGAGI (reference sequence). The junction had 6 bases not matched to a gene; V was cut back by 1 base and J by 3 bases. The CDR3 totals 15 residues. DNA of the CDR3: TGTGCCAGCAGTTACTTAGGACGGGGGGTCTACGAGCAGTACTTC. Translation: CASSYLGRGVYEQYF.

This clonotype has only one observation. An end of the junction differs from the germline gene, which may be a read error. The rearrangement joins TRBV4-1 to TRBJ2-3; 7 nucleotides line up with TRBD2. Germline loops: CDR1 MGHRA, CDR2 YSYEKL. The CDR3 spans 18 residues. DNA of the CDR3: TGCGCCAGCAACCAACCGACCGCGGCGGGGGATTCCACAGATACGCAGTATTTT. Amino acids: CASNQPTAAGDSTDTQYF.